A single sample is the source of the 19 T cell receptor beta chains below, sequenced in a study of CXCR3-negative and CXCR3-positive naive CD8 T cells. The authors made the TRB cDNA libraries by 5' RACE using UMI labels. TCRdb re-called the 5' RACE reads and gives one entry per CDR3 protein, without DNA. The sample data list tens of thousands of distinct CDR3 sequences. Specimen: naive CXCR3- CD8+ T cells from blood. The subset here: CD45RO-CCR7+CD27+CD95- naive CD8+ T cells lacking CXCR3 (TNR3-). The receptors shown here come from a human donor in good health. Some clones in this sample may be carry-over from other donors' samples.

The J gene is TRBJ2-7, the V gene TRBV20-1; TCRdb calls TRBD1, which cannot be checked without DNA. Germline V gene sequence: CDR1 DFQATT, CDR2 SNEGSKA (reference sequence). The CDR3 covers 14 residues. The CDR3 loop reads CSARGTVGKEGQYF.

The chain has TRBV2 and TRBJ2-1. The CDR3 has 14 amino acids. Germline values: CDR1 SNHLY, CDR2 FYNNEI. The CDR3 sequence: CASRGGQPDNEQFF. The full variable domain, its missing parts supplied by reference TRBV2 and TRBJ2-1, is EPEVTQTPSHQVTQMGQEVILRCVPISNHLYFYWYRQILGQKVEFLVSFYNNEISEKSEIFDDQFSVERPDGSNFTLKIRSTKLEDSAMYFCASRGGQPDNEQFFGPGTRLTVL.

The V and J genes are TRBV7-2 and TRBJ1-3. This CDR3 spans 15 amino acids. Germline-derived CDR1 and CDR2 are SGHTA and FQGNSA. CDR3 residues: CASSPVGSSGNTIYF.

CDR3 residues: CASSQQGTTGMNTEAFF. The chain uses TRBV5-1 and TRBJ1-1; TCRdb's D call, TRBD1, is unchecked because there is no DNA. The CDR3 runs to 17 residues. CDR1 SGHRS and CDR2 YFSETQ come from the germline V gene.

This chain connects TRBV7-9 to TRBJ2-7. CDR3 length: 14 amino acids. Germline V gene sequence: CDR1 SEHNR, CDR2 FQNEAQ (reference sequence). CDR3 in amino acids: CASSFSGRADEQYF.

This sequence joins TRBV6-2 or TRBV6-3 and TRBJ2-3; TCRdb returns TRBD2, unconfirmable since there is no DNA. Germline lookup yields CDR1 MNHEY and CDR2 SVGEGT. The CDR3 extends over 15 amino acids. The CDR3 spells CASTQGDLVPGTQYF.

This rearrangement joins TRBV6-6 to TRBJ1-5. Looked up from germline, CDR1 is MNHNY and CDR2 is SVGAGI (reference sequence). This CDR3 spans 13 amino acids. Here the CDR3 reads CASRPIYYQPQHF.

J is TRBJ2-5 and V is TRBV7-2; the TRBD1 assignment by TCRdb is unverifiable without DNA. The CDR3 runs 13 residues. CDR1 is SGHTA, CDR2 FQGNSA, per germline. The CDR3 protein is CASSLAPGDRSRF.

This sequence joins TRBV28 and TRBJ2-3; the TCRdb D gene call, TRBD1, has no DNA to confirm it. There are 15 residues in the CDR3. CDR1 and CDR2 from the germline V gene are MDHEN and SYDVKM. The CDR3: CASSPREGEADTQYF.

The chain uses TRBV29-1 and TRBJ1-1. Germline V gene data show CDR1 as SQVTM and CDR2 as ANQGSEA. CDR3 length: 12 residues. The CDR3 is CSAVRSGTEAFF.

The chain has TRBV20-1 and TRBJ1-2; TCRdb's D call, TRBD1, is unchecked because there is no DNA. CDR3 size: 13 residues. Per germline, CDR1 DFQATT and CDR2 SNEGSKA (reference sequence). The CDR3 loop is CSASGTANYGYTF.

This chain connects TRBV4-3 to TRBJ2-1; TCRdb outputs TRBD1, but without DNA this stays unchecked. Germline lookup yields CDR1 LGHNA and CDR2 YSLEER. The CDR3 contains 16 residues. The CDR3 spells CASSQGTARTGDEQFF.

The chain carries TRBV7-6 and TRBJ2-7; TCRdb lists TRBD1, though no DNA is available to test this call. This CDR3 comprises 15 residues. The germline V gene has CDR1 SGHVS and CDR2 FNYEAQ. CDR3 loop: CASSLGQSLSNEQYF.

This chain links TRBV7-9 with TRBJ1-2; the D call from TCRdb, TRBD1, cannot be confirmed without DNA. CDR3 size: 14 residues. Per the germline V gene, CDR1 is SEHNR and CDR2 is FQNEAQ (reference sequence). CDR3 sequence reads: CASSSTGEGYGYTF.

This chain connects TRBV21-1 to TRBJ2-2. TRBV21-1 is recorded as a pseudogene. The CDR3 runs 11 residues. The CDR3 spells CASLSTGELFF.

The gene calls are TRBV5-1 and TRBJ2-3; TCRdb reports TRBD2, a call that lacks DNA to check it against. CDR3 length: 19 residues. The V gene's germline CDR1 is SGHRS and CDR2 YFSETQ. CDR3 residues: CASSLGTSGGPLSTDTQYF.

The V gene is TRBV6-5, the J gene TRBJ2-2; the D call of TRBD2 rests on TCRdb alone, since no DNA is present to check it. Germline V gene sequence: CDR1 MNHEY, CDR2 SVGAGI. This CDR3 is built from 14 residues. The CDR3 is CASRTTQLTGELFF.

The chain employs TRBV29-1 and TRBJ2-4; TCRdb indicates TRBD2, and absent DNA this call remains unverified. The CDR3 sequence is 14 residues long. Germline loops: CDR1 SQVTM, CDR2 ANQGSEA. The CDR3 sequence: CSVDAEGDKNIQYF. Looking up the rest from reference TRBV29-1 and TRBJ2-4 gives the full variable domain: SAVISQKPSRDICQRGTSLTIQCQVDSQVTMMFWYRQQPGQSLTLIATANQGSEATYESGFVIDKFPISRPNLTFSTLTVSNMSPEDSSIYLCSVDAEGDKNIQYFGAGTRLSVL.

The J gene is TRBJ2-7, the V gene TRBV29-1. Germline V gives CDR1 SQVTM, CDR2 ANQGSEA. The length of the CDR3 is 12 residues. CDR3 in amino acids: CSVEFGAYEQYF.